This T cell receptor beta chain was recovered during a study of T cells in localized non-small cell lung cancer. Broader study findings: Appearance in adjacent lung was seen for a median 57 of the top 100 tumor clones. Highest T cell clonality was seen in uninvolved adjacent lung, surpassing that measured in tumor.

Remarks on this clone: Its target is not known.

Trimming removed 5 bases at V and 8 bases at J, with 18 bases between. Germline CDR1 is SGHVS and CDR2 is FQNEAQ. The CDR3 covers 15 residues. Clones were read by immunoSEQ multiplex PCR, and TCRdb kept only the in-frame ones, dropping some. Of roughly 33,000 clones listed, 75% to 90% are singletons. This material consisted of peripheral blood, taken before any cancer treatment. This TCR came from a man aged 35 to 69 with stage I lung adenocarcinoma. The V and J genes are TRBV7-8 and TRBJ1-4; a weak D match, TRBD1 (6 bases). The CDR3 loop reads CASSKETGYGEKLFF. The CDR3 DNA follows: TGTGCCAGCAGCAAAGAGACAGGTTACGGGGAAAAACTGTTTTTT.